Presented here are 9 T cell receptor beta chains from one specimen sequenced in a study of beta chain features in type 1 diabetes. Findings and limits, study-wide: Type 1 diabetes patients had TCRB CDR3s that were shorter (moderately but significantly so) in all four CD4+ subsets.

Reverse transcription of all isolated RNA meant that expressed TCRB transcripts were sequenced. Profiled with immunoSEQ multiplex PCR; TCRdb holds only in-frame clones, not every one. There are about 710,000 clones in the sample; over 12% occur only once, and around 0.04% lies in the top ten. No antigen is known for these receptors. Sequencing used naive CD4+ T cells from blood. The receptors shown here come from a man between 18 and 29 years old with type 1 diabetes.

This clone was observed a handful of times. V and J are TRBV7-2 and TRBJ2-6; no definite D call. CDR3 length: 19 amino acids. Trimming removed 1 base at V and 0 bases at J, with 16 bases between. Germline loops: CDR1 SGHTA, CDR2 FQGNSA. CDR3 in amino acids: CASSLGPRGPRSGANVLTF. CDR3 bases: TGTGCCAGCAGCTTAGGCCCGCGTGGTCCCCGCTCTGGGGCCAACGTCCTGACTTTC.

This rearrangement joins TRBV10-3 to TRBJ2-1, with D perhaps given as TRBD1 or TRBD2 (5 bases each). V was trimmed by 4 bases and J by 7 bases, leaving 8 bases between them. CDR1 ENHRY and CDR2 SYGVKD come from the germline V gene. CDR3 length: 12 amino acids. CDR3 loop: CAISAEGNEQFF. CDR3 nucleotides: TGTGCCATCAGTGCAGAGGGGAATGAGCAGTTCTTC.

This clone has just a few counts. This chain uses TRBV12-5 with TRBJ1-2; D unresolved. V dropped 3 bases and J dropped 4 bases, with 6 bases sitting between them. Germline V CDR1 and CDR2: LGHNT, FRNRAP. The CDR3 consists of 12 residues. This CDR3 is CASGFLTYGYTF. CDR3 coding DNA: TGTGCTAGTGGTTTCCTTACCTATGGCTACACCTTC.

The CDR3 coding sequence is TGTGCCAGCAGCCACCCCTCGGACAGGGGGTACACTGAAGCTTTCTTT. Protein sequence: CASSHPSDRGYTEAFF. The chain uses TRBV16 and TRBJ1-1, with 10 nucleotides matching TRBD1. Germline CDR1 KGHSY, CDR2 FQNENV. V trimming: 3 bases; J trimming: 3 bases; junction bases outside the gene matches: 7. The CDR3 spans 16 residues.

The chain joins TRBV11-1 to TRBJ2-1; D may correspond to TRBD1 or TRBD2 (5 bases each). Trimming left V 5 bases short and J 10 bases short, with 21 bases between. Germline lookup yields CDR1 SGHAT and CDR2 FQDESV (reference sequence). The CDR3 totals 15 residues. CDR3 in amino acids: CASSPQGRFTLEQFF. The CDR3 bases are TGTGCCAGCAGCCCTCAGGGACGCTTCACTTTAGAGCAGTTCTTC.

This clone was counted between two and nine times. The gene calls are TRBV5-1 and TRBJ2-2; TRBD1 matches at 8 bases. CDR3 length: 17 residues. CDR1 and CDR2 (germline): SGHRS, YFSETQ. Germline trimming cut 4 bases from V and 2 bases from J; bases unmatched to any gene: 10. CDR3 sequence: CASSPVWTGTNTGELFF. The CDR3 DNA is TGCGCCAGCAGCCCAGTTTGGACAGGGACTAACACCGGGGAGCTGTTTTTT.

The chain recombines TRBV11-2 with TRBJ2-1, with a weak D call TRBD2 (6 bases). Germline lookup yields CDR1 SGHAT and CDR2 FQNNGV. The CDR3 runs to 16 residues. Trimming pared 2 bases from V and 6 bases from J, leaving 17 bases between. This chain's CDR3 is CASSLLWRRGFNEQFF. Here the CDR3 DNA reads TGTGCCAGCAGCTTACTATGGCGTCGGGGGTTCAATGAGCAGTTCTTC.

This chain uses TRBV18 with TRBJ1-6, with D possibly TRBD1 on 6 matching bases. Germline V lookup: CDR1 KGHSH, CDR2 LQKENI. The CDR3 sequence is 11 residues long. The V gene lost 3 bases and the J gene lost 19 bases, with 13 bases spanning the gap. In nucleotides, the CDR3 is TGTGCCAGCTCACCGCGGACAGCTTCACACTTT. Protein sequence: CASSPRTASHF.

The chain couples TRBV5-1 to TRBJ1-1; 9 nucleotides line up with TRBD1. Germline V gene lookup returns CDR1 SGHRS and CDR2 YFSETQ. Trimming at V came to 0 bases and at J to 1 base, leaving 1 base not matched to a gene. The CDR3 loop spans 15 amino acids. Here the CDR3 DNA reads TGCGCCAGCAGCTTGGAGGGACAGGGGAACACTGAAGCTTTCTTT. Its protein is CASSLEGQGNTEAFF.